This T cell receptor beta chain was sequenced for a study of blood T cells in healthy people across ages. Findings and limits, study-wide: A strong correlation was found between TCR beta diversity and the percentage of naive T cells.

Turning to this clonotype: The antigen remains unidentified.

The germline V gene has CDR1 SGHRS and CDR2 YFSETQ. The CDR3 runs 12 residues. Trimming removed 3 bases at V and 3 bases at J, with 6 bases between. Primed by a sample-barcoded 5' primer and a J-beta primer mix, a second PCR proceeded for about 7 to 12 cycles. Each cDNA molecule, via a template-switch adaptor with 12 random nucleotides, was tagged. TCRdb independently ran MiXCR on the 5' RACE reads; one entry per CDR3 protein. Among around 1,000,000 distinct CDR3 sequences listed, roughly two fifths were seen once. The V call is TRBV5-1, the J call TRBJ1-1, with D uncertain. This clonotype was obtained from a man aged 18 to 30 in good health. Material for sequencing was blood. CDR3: CASSSWDTEAFF. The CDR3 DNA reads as TGCGCCAGCAGCTCTTGGGACACTGAAGCTTTCTTT.